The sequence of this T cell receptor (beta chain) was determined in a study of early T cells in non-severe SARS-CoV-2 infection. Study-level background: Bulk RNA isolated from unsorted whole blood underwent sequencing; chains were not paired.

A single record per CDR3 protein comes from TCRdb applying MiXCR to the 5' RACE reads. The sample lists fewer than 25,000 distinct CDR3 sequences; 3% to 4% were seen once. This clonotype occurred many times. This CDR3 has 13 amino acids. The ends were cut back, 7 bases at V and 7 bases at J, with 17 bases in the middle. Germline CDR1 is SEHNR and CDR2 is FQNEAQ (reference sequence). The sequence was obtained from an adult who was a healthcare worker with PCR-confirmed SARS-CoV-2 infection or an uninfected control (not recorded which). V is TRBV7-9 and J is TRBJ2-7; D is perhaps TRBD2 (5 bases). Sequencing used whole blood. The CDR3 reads CASTGSVSGEQYF. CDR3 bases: TGTGCCAGCACAGGTTCAGTGTCGGGGGAGCAGTACTTC.